Below, 17 T cell receptor beta chains from the same sample are listed, as sequenced in a study of PD-1 blockade in classical Hodgkin lymphoma. Every patient was affected by relapse after autologous stem cell transplantation, while exposure to brentuximab vedotin was not uniform. Here immunoSEQ multiplex PCR was the method, and the copy in TCRdb shows in-frame clones only, minus some. The sample yields tens of thousands of clones, around four fifths seen once. The material was peripheral blood mononuclear cells (PBMCs), obtained at baseline. The source is a human donor with classical Hodgkin lymphoma.

V is TRBV29-1 and J is TRBJ2-4, with D perhaps given as TRBD1 or TRBD2 (5 bases each). This CDR3 spans 14 amino acids. Germline loops: CDR1 SQVTM, CDR2 ANQGSEA. Trimming pared 0 bases from V and 6 bases from J, leaving 12 bases between. In DNA, the CDR3 is TGCAGCGTTGAAGATTGGGGGAACCTAAACATTCAGTACTTC. This gives the protein CSVEDWGNLNIQYF.

CDR3: CAIRTGLAGGNTGELFF. The CDR3 nucleotides are TGTGCCATCAGAACAGGACTAGCGGGGGGCAACACCGGGGAGCTGTTTTTT. V and J are TRBV10-3 and TRBJ2-2, with 14 nucleotides matching TRBD2. The CDR3 extends over 17 amino acids. Per germline, CDR1 ENHRY and CDR2 SYGVKD. With V trimmed by 6 bases and J by 2 bases, 5 bases remained unmatched.

The J gene is TRBJ1-1, the V gene TRBV5-8; D perhaps matches TRBD1 (5 bases). The ends were cut back, 4 bases at V and 0 bases at J, with 16 bases in the middle. Germline V gives CDR1 SGHTS, CDR2 YDEGEE. This CDR3 contains 16 residues. The chain's CDR3 is CASSTPWGEMNTEAFF. The CDR3 DNA follows: TGTGCCAGCAGCACTCCTTGGGGGGAAATGAACACTGAAGCTTTCTTT.

This clone appeared a single time. This chain joins TRBV10-3 and TRBJ2-7; D may be TRBD2 (6 bases). Trimming shortened V by 11 bases and J by 2 bases, and 13 bases separated the two germline ends. CDR3 length equals 12 residues. Per the germline V gene, CDR1 is ENHRY and CDR2 is SYGVKD. Written as DNA, the CDR3 is TGTGCCGTACGAGGCGGGGCCTACGAGCAGTACTTC. Translating gives CAVRGGAYEQYF.

The chain is built from TRBV19 and TRBJ2-1; 11 bases agree with TRBD2. V trimming: 2 bases; J trimming: 9 bases; junction bases outside the gene matches: 3. Germline values: CDR1 LNHDA, CDR2 SQIVND (reference sequence). The CDR3 sequence is 14 residues long. The CDR3 spells CASSILAGGSEQFF. As DNA, the CDR3 is TGTGCCAGTAGTATACTAGCGGGGGGTAGTGAGCAGTTCTTC.

The gene calls are TRBV28 and TRBJ1-2; perhaps TRBD1 as D (5 bases). Trimming removed 6 bases at V and 9 bases at J, with 14 bases between. Germline-derived CDR1 and CDR2 are MDHEN and SYDVKM. The CDR3 is 12 amino acids. The DNA for the CDR3 is TGTGCCAGCAGGCCCCAGGGCCCCAGCTACACCTTC. Translation: CASRPQGPSYTF.

This clone was seen only once. The V gene is TRBV15, the J gene TRBJ2-1, with D maybe TRBD2 (6 bases). CDR3 length equals 17 residues. Germline V CDR1 and CDR2: LNHNV, YYDKDF (reference sequence). Trimming removed 0 bases at V and 0 bases at J, with 12 bases between. The CDR3 spells CATSRDSSGSSYNEQFF. The CDR3 DNA is TGTGCCACCAGCAGAGATAGCAGCGGGTCCTCCTACAATGAGCAGTTCTTC.

This chain joins TRBV5-5 and TRBJ2-7; 9 bases are shared with TRBD2. This CDR3 has 16 residues. From germline, CDR1 is SGHKS and CDR2 YYEKEE (reference sequence). The J segment lost 6 bases and the V segment lost 0 bases, leaving 10 bases of the junction unmatched. As DNA, the CDR3 is TGTGCCAGCAGCTTGGTCGGCGGGGGGGCGAGTCGCGAGCAGTACTTC. It codes for CASSLVGGGASREQYF.

This clone was recorded once. The rearrangement joins TRBV5-6 to TRBJ2-3; 7 bases line up with TRBD2. The V and J ends lost 4 bases and 3 bases, in that order; junction bases with no gene match: 14. The CDR3 has 17 amino acids. CDR1 is SGHDT, CDR2 YYEEEE, per germline. The CDR3 reads CASSLEPGLSVTDTQYF. The CDR3 coding sequence is TGTGCCAGCAGCCTCGAACCGGGACTATCGGTGACAGATACGCAGTATTTT.

The chain recombines TRBV7-9 with TRBJ2-5, with 9 nucleotides matching TRBD1. J lost 4 bases, V lost 7 bases, and 7 bases had no gene match. The CDR3 totals 14 residues. Germline-derived CDR1 and CDR2 are SEHNR and FQNEAQ (reference sequence). As DNA, the CDR3 is TGTGCCAGCATCCCTGGACAGGGGCGAGAGACCCAGTACTTC. Translated, it gives CASIPGQGRETQYF.

The chain carries TRBV19 and TRBJ2-7; no clear D. The V and J ends lost 3 bases and 5 bases respectively, with 11 bases between them. The CDR3 extends over 13 amino acids. From germline, CDR1 is LNHDA and CDR2 SQIVND (reference sequence). This chain's CDR3 is CASSIAARDEQYF. In DNA form, the CDR3 reads TGTGCCAGTAGTATTGCCGCCCGGGACGAGCAGTACTTC.

The CDR3 region is CSVVGENTGELFF. CDR3 DNA sequence: TGCAGCGTTGTAGGGGAGAACACCGGGGAGCTGTTTTTT. The V and J genes are TRBV29-1 and TRBJ2-2; D may be TRBD1 (5 bases). Deletions cut 4 bases from V and 1 base from J, with 7 bases between. This CDR3 is built from 13 residues. Germline V gene lookup returns CDR1 SQVTM and CDR2 ANQGSEA.

This clone is a singleton in its sample. The chain joins TRBV2 to TRBJ2-3; possible D gene TRBD1, 5 bases. The CDR3 has 16 amino acids. V lost 3 bases and J lost 1, with 14 bases in between. Germline CDR1 is SNHLY and CDR2 is FYNNEI. The CDR3 DNA reads as TGTGCCAGCAGTGACACAGGACGATGGGGCACAGATACGCAGTATTTT. Its translation is CASSDTGRWGTDTQYF.

The chain recombines TRBV4-3 with TRBJ2-2; D ambiguous. The V and J ends lost 0 bases and 6 bases respectively, with 8 bases between them. Germline lookup yields CDR1 LGHNA and CDR2 YSLEER. The CDR3 has 14 amino acids. The CDR3 region is CASSQEEVPGELFF. CDR3 DNA sequence: TGCGCCAGCAGCCAAGAAGAGGTACCCGGGGAGCTGTTTTTT.

The genes are TRBV7-3 and TRBJ1-1; TRBD1 is a possible D gene (5 bases). Germline CDR1 is SGHTA and CDR2 is FQGTGA. The V end was cut by 5 bases, the J end by 5 bases, with 18 bases between. CDR3 size: 15 residues. In DNA form, the CDR3 reads TGTGCCAGCAGCCCCCCGATGGGGGGAGGTACTGAAGCTTTCTTT. It is translated as CASSPPMGGGTEAFF.

The chain combines TRBV4-2 with TRBJ1-3; 7 bases map to TRBD1. The CDR3 extends over 16 amino acids. CDR1 and CDR2 (germline): LGHNA, YNFKEQ. The V segment lost 8 bases and the J segment 0 bases; nucleotides outside the gene matches: 10. This CDR3 is CASGLSTGDSGNTIYF. The CDR3 region has the DNA TGTGCCAGCGGTCTCTCAACAGGGGACTCTGGAAACACCATATATTTT.

The V gene is TRBV7-2, the J gene TRBJ2-1, with D unclear. The V gene lost 6 bases and the J gene lost 4 bases, with 10 bases spanning the gap. CDR1 and CDR2 from the germline V gene are SGHTA and FQGNSA. The CDR3 has 13 residues. CDR3 protein: CASSSTLYNEQFF. CDR3 sequence (DNA): TGTGCCAGCAGTAGCACCCTATACAATGAGCAGTTCTTC.